This record looks at one T cell receptor beta chain sequence and its context. Its antigen is unknown. Isolation of PBMCs gave at least 6 million cells per sample. The sample is drawn from a study of blood T cells in healthy people across ages. A second PCR, run for about 7 to 11 cycles, used a sample-barcoded 5' primer plus a J-beta primer mix. Each CDR3 protein is one row after TCRdb ran MiXCR on the 5' RACE reads. In the table there are roughly 1.7 million distinct CDR3 sequences, roughly a third of which are singletons. Findings of the study overall: Greater diversity and more naive CD4+ cells were seen in long-lived donors than in aged donors. Roughly linear declines in TCR beta diversity per million T cells occurred with age.

The receptor was derived from a woman aged 30 to 39 in good health. Sequenced input: blood.

CDR3 bases: TGCGCCAGCAGCCGGGCTTATACCAGCATGAACACTGAAGCTTTCTTT. Translation: CASSRAYTSMNTEAFF. V and J are TRBV5-1 and TRBJ1-1; D unclear. V lost 4 bases, J lost 0 bases, and 16 bases lay in between. The germline V gene has CDR1 SGHRS and CDR2 YFSETQ. The CDR3 covers 16 residues.